This record concerns one T cell receptor (beta chain) sequence. Antigen unknown. These data belong to a study of CD8+ T cells in alopecia areata. This CDR3 is built from 14 residues. Per germline, CDR1 SGDLS and CDR2 YYNGEE. Trimming removed 0 bases at V and 4 bases at J, with 10 bases between. General study points: When scalp samples are sequenced, resident alphabeta T cells of normal skin are also captured. Greater clonality was observed in lesional scalp samples, especially alopecia totalis/universalis, versus normal scalp.

cDNA serving as the sequencing template came from extracted, reverse transcribed RNA. The table came from immunoSEQ multiplex PCR; TCRdb's copy has only in-frame clones and leaves some out. This table has 150,000 or so clones, around 50% appearing once. The sample here was CD8+ T cells sorted from blood, taken at week 0. V usage is TRBV9 and J usage is TRBJ1-1, with TRBD1 as a possible D gene (5 bases). This TCR was recovered from a human donor with alopecia areata. CDR3 protein: CASSVDRGGTEAFF. The CDR3 DNA is TGTGCCAGCAGCGTAGATAGGGGAGGCACTGAAGCTTTCTTT.